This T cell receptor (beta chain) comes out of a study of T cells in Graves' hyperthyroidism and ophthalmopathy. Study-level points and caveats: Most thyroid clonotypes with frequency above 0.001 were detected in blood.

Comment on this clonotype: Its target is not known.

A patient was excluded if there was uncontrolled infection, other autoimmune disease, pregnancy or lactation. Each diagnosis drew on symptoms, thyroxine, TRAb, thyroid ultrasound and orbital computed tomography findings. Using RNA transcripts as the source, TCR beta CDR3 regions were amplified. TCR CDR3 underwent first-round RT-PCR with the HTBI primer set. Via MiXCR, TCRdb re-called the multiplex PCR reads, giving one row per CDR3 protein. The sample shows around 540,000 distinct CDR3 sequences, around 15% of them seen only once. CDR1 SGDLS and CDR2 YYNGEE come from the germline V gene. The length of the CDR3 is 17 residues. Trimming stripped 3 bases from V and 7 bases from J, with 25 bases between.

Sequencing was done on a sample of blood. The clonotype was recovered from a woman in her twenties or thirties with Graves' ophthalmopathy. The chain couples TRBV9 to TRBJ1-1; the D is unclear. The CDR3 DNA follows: TGTGCCAGCAGCGGCTCCCTCGGGAATGGCTACAGAAATGAAGCTTTCTTT. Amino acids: CASSGSLGNGYRNEAFF.